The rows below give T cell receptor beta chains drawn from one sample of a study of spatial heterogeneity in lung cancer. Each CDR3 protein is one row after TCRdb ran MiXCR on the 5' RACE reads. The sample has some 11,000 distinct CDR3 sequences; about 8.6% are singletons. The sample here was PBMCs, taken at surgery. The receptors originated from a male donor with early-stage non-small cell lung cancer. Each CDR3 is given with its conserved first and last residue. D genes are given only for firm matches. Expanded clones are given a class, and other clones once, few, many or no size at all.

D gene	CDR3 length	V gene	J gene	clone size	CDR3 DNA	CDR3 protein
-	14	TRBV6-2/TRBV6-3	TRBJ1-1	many	TGTGCCAGCAGTTACTCGATGGGGAATCCTGAAGCTTTCTTT	CASSYSMGNPEAFF
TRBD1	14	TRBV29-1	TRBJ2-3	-	TGCAGCGTTGAAGCTTACCTCAGGGGGTCTACGCAGTATTTT	CSVEAYLRGSTQYF
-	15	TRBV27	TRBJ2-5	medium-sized	TGTGCCAGCCGAGGATTGTACGGCGGCGGGGAGACCCAGTACTTC	CASRGLYGGGETQYF
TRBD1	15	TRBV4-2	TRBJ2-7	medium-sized	TGTGCCAGCAGCCATTCGACAGGGGGCCCTTACGAGCAGTACTTC	CASSHSTGGPYEQYF
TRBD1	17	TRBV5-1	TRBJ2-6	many	TGCGCCAGCAGCGACGGACAGGGATTTTTTGGGGCCAACGTCCTGACTTTC	CASSDGQGFFGANVLTF
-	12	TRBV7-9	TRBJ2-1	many	TGTGCCAGCAGCTTAGGTGGCGGTGAGCAGTTCTTC	CASSLGGGEQFF
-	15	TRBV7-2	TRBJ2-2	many	TGTGCCAGCAGCTCGCCGGGACTCCCCGGGGGGGAGCTGTTTTTT	CASSSPGLPGGELFF
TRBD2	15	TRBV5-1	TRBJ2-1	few	TGCGCCAGCAGCTTGCGGTTAGCGGGGGGCAATGAGCAGTTCTTC	CASSLRLAGGNEQFF
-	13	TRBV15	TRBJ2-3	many	TGTGCCACCAGCAGGCCCCTGGTTCATACGCAGTATTTT	CATSRPLVHTQYF
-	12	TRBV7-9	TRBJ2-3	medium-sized	TGTGCCAGCAGCTCGGTCGGGGATACGCAGTATTTT	CASSSVGDTQYF
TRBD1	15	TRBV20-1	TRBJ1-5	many	TGCAGTGCTAGAGAGATAGGAGGGGGCGGCCAGCCCCAGCATTTT	CSAREIGGGGQPQHF
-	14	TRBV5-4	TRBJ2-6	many	TGTGCCAGCAGCTTTCCCTCTGGGGCCAACGTCCTGACTTTC	CASSFPSGANVLTF
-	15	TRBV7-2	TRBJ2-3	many	TGTGCCAGCAGCCCGCCAGGGACCAGCGGATATACGCAGTATTTT	CASSPPGTSGYTQYF
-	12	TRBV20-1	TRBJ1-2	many	TGCAGTGCCGTGGGGGACAACTATGGCTACACCTTC	CSAVGDNYGYTF
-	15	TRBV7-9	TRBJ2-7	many	TGTGCCAGCATCAAATTCGGACAGAGCTCCTACGAGCAGTACTTC	CASIKFGQSSYEQYF
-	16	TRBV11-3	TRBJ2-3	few	TGTGCCAGCAGCCCGATGAGGCGGGGAAGCACAGATACGCAGTATTTT	CASSPMRRGSTDTQYF
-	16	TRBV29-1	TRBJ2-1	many	TGCAGCGCCTCCCGACGACAGGACTTCGGGGTGAATGAGCAGTTCTTC	CSASRRQDFGVNEQFF